A single sample gave rise to the 28 T cell receptor beta chains below, sequenced in a study of tumor-infiltrating lymphocytes in oesophageal squamous cell carcinoma. TCRdb re-called the PCR reads with MiXCR, one entry per CDR3 protein. Of almost 20,000 distinct CDR3 sequences listed, around 38% are singletons. The source material was blood. These receptors came from a male donor with esophageal squamous cell carcinoma.

Comments on this clonotype: This CDR3 is missing its conserved last phenylalanine or tryptophan, likely due to a read error. No DNA is shown, since the ends of the CDR3 on it are uncertain; the CDR3 is the one TCRdb lists. The rearrangement joins TRBV6-8 to TRBJ2-3; the D call of TRBD2 is as the table states it, not checked on the DNA. Germline assignment: CDR1 MNHGY and CDR2 SAAAGT. The CDR3 is 12 residues long, counting both termini. The CDR3 region is CASSYGVPHFGP.

The chain joins TRBV6-2 or TRBV6-3 to TRBJ2-7; D gene uncertain. Germline lookup yields CDR1 MNHEY and CDR2 SVGEGT. V lost 5 bases to trimming and J lost 6 bases, with 11 bases between them. The CDR3 covers 12 residues. The CDR3 protein is CASSESGSEQYF. The CDR3 bases are TGTGCCAGCAGTGAATCCGGCTCCGAGCAGTACTTC.

This clonotype was observed a handful of times. Being one base from a much bigger clone, this may be a read error. The chain joins TRBV12-3 or TRBV12-4 to TRBJ2-1; no definite D call. This CDR3 comprises 12 residues. The germline V and J ends were trimmed by 5 bases and 10 bases, with 12 bases remaining between them. The DNA for the CDR3 is TGTGCCAGCAGTCCCGGCTCCTACGAGCAGTTCTTC. Encoded protein: CASSPGSYEQFF.

The table lists this clonotype with many counts. The chain combines TRBV10-3 with TRBJ1-5, with a possible D match to TRBD1 (6 bases). Germline V gene lookup returns CDR1 ENHRY and CDR2 SYGVKD. This CDR3 contains 15 residues. V shed 0 bases and J shed 4 bases, with 10 bases lying between them. The CDR3 DNA reads TGTGCCATCAGTGAGTCTCATCAGGGGAATCAGCCCCAGCATTTT. This sequence encodes CAISESHQGNQPQHF.

The table lists this clonotype with a few counts. In nucleotides, the CDR3 is TGTGCCAGCACCTGGGACAGGACACAAGAGACCCAGTACTTC. This codes for CASTWDRTQETQYF. This sequence joins TRBV11-2 and TRBJ2-3; 8 nucleotides agree with TRBD1. The J call may be faulty, since TRBJ2-5 better matches the DNA end. Germline lookup yields CDR1 SGHAT and CDR2 FQNNGV. The CDR3 runs to 14 residues.

The sample holds a few counts of this clonotype. The chain has TRBV7-6 and TRBJ2-3; 7 nucleotides agree with TRBD1. Germline V lookup: CDR1 SGHVS, CDR2 FNYEAQ. The ends lost 5 bases at V and 1 base at J; junction bases unmatched: 3. This CDR3 has 14 residues. The CDR3 region has the DNA TGTGCCAGCAGCCAGGGACAGCGCACAGATACGCAGTATTTT. Translated, it gives CASSQGQRTDTQYF. Drawing the rest from reference TRBV7-6 and TRBJ2-3, the complete variable domain is GAGVSQSPRYKVTKRGQDVALRCDPISGHVSLYWYRQALGQGPEFLTYFNYEAQQDKSGLPNDRFSAERPEGSISTLTIQRTEQRDSAMYRCASSQGQRTDTQYFGPGTRLTVL.

In its sample, this clonotype is medium-sized. V and J are TRBV7-3 and TRBJ2-1; the match to TRBD2 covers 10 bases. With 5 bases clipped from V and 3 bases from J, the junction kept 4 bases outside the gene matches. Germline CDR1 reads SGHTA; CDR2 reads FQGTGA. This CDR3 region has 15 residues. The CDR3 DNA reads as TGTGCCAGCAGCCAAGCGGGAGGGGGCTACAATGAGCAGTTCTTC. It codes for CASSQAGGGYNEQFF.

In this sample, this clonotype turned up many times. The V call is TRBV5-1, the J call TRBJ2-5; 9 positions agree with TRBD1. This CDR3 region has 14 residues. V shed 2 bases, J shed 5 bases, and the junction held 4 bases outside the gene matches. CDR1 and CDR2 from the germline V gene are SGHRS and YFSETQ. The CDR3 reads CASSLQGAVETQYF. The CDR3 nucleotides are TGCGCCAGCAGCTTACAGGGGGCGGTGGAGACCCAGTACTTC.

This clonotype was counted at least ten times. A single base separates this from a much larger clone, so it may be a read error. V is TRBV7-9 and J is TRBJ2-5, with D tentatively TRBD2 (6 bases). The CDR3 is 14 amino acids. In germline, CDR1 is SEHNR, CDR2 FQNEAQ (reference sequence). Between the trimmed V and J ends, which lost 4 bases and 11 bases, there was a span of 20 bases. The CDR3: CASSSAGRQMKQYF. For the CDR3, the DNA is TGTGCCAGCAGCTCGGCGGGACGGCAAATGAAGCAGTACTTC.

This clonotype was seen at least ten times. The chain is built from TRBV28 and TRBJ1-5; D might be TRBD1 (5 bases). The CDR3 is 15 amino acids. The V and J ends lost 6 bases and 7 bases respectively, with 19 bases between them. Germline CDR1 and CDR2: MDHEN and SYDVKM. In DNA form, the CDR3 reads TGTGCCAGCAGCCAGCCGGCGTTGGGGGGACAGCCCCAGCATTTT. Protein product: CASSQPALGGQPQHF.

A remark on this clonotype: An end of the junction does not agree with germline; a read error may underlie this. V is TRBV7-2 and J is TRBJ2-7, with D perhaps TRBD1 or TRBD2 (5 bases each). The CDR3 totals 16 residues. CDR1 is SGHTA, CDR2 FQGNSA, per germline. CDR3 in DNA: TGTGCCAGCAGCCGTAAAGCCGGGACCGAAAATTCACCCCTCCACTTC. It encodes CASSRKAGTENSPLHF. Full variable domain (missing parts from reference TRBV7-2 and TRBJ2-7): GAGVSQSPSNKVTEKGKDVELRCDPISGHTALYWYRQSLGQGLEFLIYFQGNSAPDKSGLPSDRFSAERTGGSVSTLTIQRTQQEDSAVYLCASSRKAGTENSPLHFGPGTRLTVT.

With respect to this clonotype: This CDR3 fails to terminate in the conserved phenylalanine or tryptophan, so it likely reflects a read error. It is unclear where the CDR3 begins or ends on the DNA, so no DNA is shown, and the CDR3 is as TCRdb lists it. The genes are TRBV7-3 and TRBJ2-6; the table's D gene call, TRBD1, was not cross checked with the DNA. The CDR3 has 13 amino acids, counting both end residues. Germline V gene lookup returns CDR1 SGHTA and CDR2 FQGTGA. CDR3 residues: CASSLIDEQFFGA.

There are many counts of this clonotype. This rearrangement joins TRBV7-2 to TRBJ1-2; no clear D. V was pared by 2 bases and J by 4 bases, with 17 bases between. In germline, CDR1 is SGHTA, CDR2 FQGNSA. This CDR3 has 16 amino acids. The CDR3 loop reads CASSLNSGRFIYGYTF. CDR3 coding DNA: TGTGCCAGCAGCTTAAACTCCGGGAGGTTTATCTATGGCTACACCTTC. Full variable domain (outside the CDR3, taken from reference TRBV7-2 and TRBJ1-2): GAGVSQSPSNKVTEKGKDVELRCDPISGHTALYWYRQSLGQGLEFLIYFQGNSAPDKSGLPSDRFSAERTGGSVSTLTIQRTQQEDSAVYLCASSLNSGRFIYGYTFGSGTRLTVV.

The chain combines TRBV28 with TRBJ2-7; tentative D call: TRBD2 (6 bases). In germline, CDR1 is MDHEN, CDR2 SYDVKM. The CDR3 loop spans 15 amino acids. V was pared by 2 bases and J by 3 bases, with 14 bases between. The CDR3 DNA reads as TGTGCCAGCAGTTTAGATTACGGGGGAAACTACGAGCAGTACTTC. Translated, it gives CASSLDYGGNYEQYF.

This clonotype appeared many times. The chain recombines TRBV6-1 with TRBJ2-3; 7 positions agree with TRBD2. CDR3 length: 17 amino acids. With 6 bases clipped from V and 5 bases from J, the junction kept 17 bases outside the gene matches. The germline CDR1 and CDR2 sequences are MNHNS and SASEGT. CDR3 loop: CASSPYFSGLKEDTQYF. The CDR3 DNA is TGTGCCAGCAGCCCTTACTTTTCGGGACTAAAAGAAGATACGCAGTATTTT.

This clonotype was seen at least ten times. V gene TRBV19 combines with J gene TRBJ2-1, with 9 bases that match TRBD2. Trimming removed 0 bases from V and 5 bases from J; junction bases left unmatched: 5. The germline V gene has CDR1 LNHDA and CDR2 SQIVND (reference sequence). The CDR3 totals 16 residues. The chain's CDR3 is CASSIDRTSADNEQFF. The CDR3 region has the DNA TGTGCCAGTAGTATAGATAGGACTAGCGCGGACAATGAGCAGTTCTTC.

The CDR3 protein is CASSLGGASYEQYF. The DNA of the CDR3 is TGTGCCAGCAGCTTAGGAGGGGCTTCCTACGAGCAGTACTTC. The chain joins TRBV7-2 to TRBJ2-7; D may match TRBD1 or TRBD2 (5 bases each). The V gene's germline CDR1 is SGHTA and CDR2 FQGNSA. This CDR3 spans 14 amino acids. Trimming removed 1 base from V and 1 base from J, with 8 bases in between.

J is TRBJ2-7 and V is TRBV6-2 or TRBV6-3; 7 bases are shared with TRBD1. The DNA end lines up better with TRBJ2-5; the J call may be wrong. The germline gives CDR1 MNHEY, CDR2 SVGEGT. The CDR3 length is 15 residues. The CDR3 loop reads CASRPRQGRSETQYF. The CDR3 region has the DNA TGTGCCAGCAGACCCCGACAGGGACGTTCGGAGACCCAGTACTTC.

This clonotype ranks as medium-sized (0.01 to 0.1%). V and J are TRBV7-2 and TRBJ2-7; D remains unclear. Germline loops: CDR1 SGHTA, CDR2 FQGNSA. Trimming took off 4 bases at V and 2 bases at J, with 9 bases between the two ends. The CDR3 length is 13 residues. The CDR3 bases are TGTGCCAGCAGCTCGCAGGCACCCTACGAGCAGTACTTC. Translated, it gives CASSSQAPYEQYF.

This clonotype has a count of ten or more. V is TRBV7-2 and J is TRBJ2-1, with D perhaps TRBD1 or TRBD2 (5 bases each). Germline values: CDR1 SGHTA, CDR2 FQGNSA. The CDR3 runs 13 residues. Trimming removed 5 bases from V and 7 bases from J, with 12 bases in between. DNA for the CDR3: TGTGCCAGCAGCCATACGTGGGGGAATGAGCAGTTCTTC. This encodes CASSHTWGNEQFF.

This clonotype came up many times. This CDR3 fails to terminate in the conserved phenylalanine or tryptophan, so it likely reflects a read error. Because the CDR3's place on the DNA is in doubt, the DNA is left out and the CDR3 is given as listed by TCRdb. CDR3 sequence reads: CASSLGTG. The rearrangement uses TRBV7-9 and TRBJ2-3; the D call of TRBD1 is as the table states it, not checked on the DNA. The CDR3 is 8 amino acids long, termini counted. Germline values: CDR1 SEHNR, CDR2 FQNEAQ (reference sequence).

This clonotype has a count of ten or more. This may be a read error: a much more frequent sequence differs by one nucleotide. The V gene is TRBV7-9, the J gene TRBJ2-5; D is unresolved. This CDR3 region has 13 residues. Trimming shortened V by 5 bases and J by 11 bases, and 18 bases separated the two germline ends. CDR1 is SEHNR, CDR2 FQNEAQ, per germline (reference sequence). CDR3 bases: TGTGCCAGCAGCCTTGGAAGTAACAATGAGCAGTACTTC. Its protein is CASSLGSNNEQYF. Filled out from reference TRBV7-9 and TRBJ2-5, the complete variable domain reads DTGVSQNPRHKITKRGQNVTFRCDPISEHNRLYWYRQTLGQGPEFLTYFQNEAQLEKSRLLSDRFSAERPKGSFSTLEIQRTEQGDSAMYLCASSLGSNNEQYFGPGTRLLVL.

This sequence joins TRBV7-2 and TRBJ2-7; possible D gene TRBD2, 6 bases. The better agreement between TRBJ2-1 and the DNA end casts doubt on the J call. The CDR3 consists of 13 residues. Germline-derived CDR1 and CDR2 are SGHTA and FQGNSA. CDR3 sequence (DNA): TGTGCCAGCAGCTTATGGCGGGGCAATGAGCAGTTCTTC. Its protein product is CASSLWRGNEQFF.

This rearrangement joins TRBV7-3 to TRBJ2-6, with D possibly matching TRBD1 (6 bases). The germline V gene has CDR1 SGHTA and CDR2 FQGTGA. This CDR3 region has 17 residues. V was pared by 5 bases and J by 0 bases, with 14 bases between. CDR3 DNA: TGTGCCAGCAGCCCTTGGGGGCGGATCTCTGGGGCCAACGTCCTGACTTTC. Translated, it gives CASSPWGRISGANVLTF.

This clonotype occurred once. The rearrangement joins TRBV12-3 or TRBV12-4 to TRBJ2-5; D gene ambiguous. The ends were cut back, 1 base at V and 4 bases at J, with 13 bases in the middle. The CDR3 extends over 15 amino acids. The CDR3 here is CASSLVGLGRETQYF. CDR3 DNA sequence: TGTGCCAGCAGTTTAGTGGGGTTGGGTCGAGAGACCCAGTACTTC.

Comment on this clonotype: Compared with germline, one end of the junction differs, possibly owing to a read error. The gene calls are TRBV7-8 and TRBJ2-3; 8 bases are shared with TRBD1. The J call may be in error: the DNA end matches TRBJ1-1 better. The CDR3 is 15 amino acids. CDR1 and CDR2 (germline): SGHVS, FQNEAQ. The CDR3 here is CASSFWTGMKTEAFF. The CDR3 region has the DNA TGTGCCAGCAGCTTTTGGACAGGGATGAAGACTGAAGCTTTCTTT.

The chain combines TRBV7-8 with TRBJ2-7; 10 bases are a match to TRBD2. The J call is uncertain, as TRBJ2-1 better fits the DNA end. This CDR3 is 14 amino acids long. The V gene's germline CDR1 is SGHVS and CDR2 FQNEAQ. CDR3 residues: CASSFTSGTGEQFF. The CDR3 nucleotides read TGTGCCAGCAGCTTTACTAGCGGGACAGGTGAGCAGTTCTTC.

This clonotype was counted at least ten times. This chain joins TRBV14 and TRBJ2-2; the D call may be TRBD1 or TRBD2 (5 bases each). The V gene lost 7 bases and the J gene lost 5 bases, with 17 bases spanning the gap. Germline loops: CDR1 SGHDN, CDR2 FVKESK. This CDR3 spans 15 amino acids. The CDR3 sequence is CASKKVGERTGELFF. DNA of the CDR3: TGTGCCAGCAAAAAGGTAGGGGAGAGGACCGGGGAGCTGTTTTTT.